This is a list of T cell receptor beta chains from one sample in a study of T cells in tuberculosis. The method was immunoSEQ multiplex PCR; TCRdb's version includes in-frame clones alone and lacks a portion of them. This sample has more than 35,000 clones; nearly 95% occur once, and the top ten carry 7.5%. Sample: PBMCs. These receptors were obtained from a donor under 30 with latent tuberculosis or without tuberculosis infection. CDR3s include the opening cysteine and the closing phenylalanine or tryptophan. The D gene is left open where the match is weak. Not every row has a clone size; where given, it reads once, few, many or a size class.

cdr3_aa: CASSYGTSSYEQYF
cdr3_nt: TGTGCCAGCAGTTACGGGACTAGCTCCTACGAGCAGTACTTC
d_call: TRBD2
clone_size: .
v_call: TRBV6-5
j_call: TRBJ2-7

cdr3_aa: CASSPQGETQYF
cdr3_nt: TGTGCCAGCAGCCCCCAGGGGGAGACCCAGTACTTC
d_call: .
clone_size: .
v_call: TRBV7-9
j_call: TRBJ2-5

cdr3_aa: CASSYRTGSTEAFF
cdr3_nt: TGTGCCAGCAGTTACCGAACAGGGTCCACTGAAGCTTTCTTT
d_call: .
clone_size: medium-sized
v_call: TRBV6-7
j_call: TRBJ1-1

cdr3_aa: CASRVQGGSTEAFF
cdr3_nt: TGTGCCAGCAGGGTACAGGGGGGGAGCACTGAAGCTTTCTTT
d_call: TRBD1
clone_size: .
v_call: TRBV28
j_call: TRBJ1-1

cdr3_aa: CASSYSGRQGTDTQYF
cdr3_nt: TGTGCCAGCAGTTACTCAGGGAGGCAGGGCACAGATACGCAGTATTTT
d_call: .
clone_size: .
v_call: TRBV6-5
j_call: TRBJ2-3

cdr3_aa: CASRTGGIYNEQFF
cdr3_nt: TGTGCCAGCAGGACGGGGGGTATCTACAATGAGCAGTTCTTC
d_call: TRBD2
clone_size: .
v_call: TRBV2
j_call: TRBJ2-1

cdr3_aa: CASSTQGSGVYGYTF
cdr3_nt: TGTGCCAGCAGTACTCAAGGGAGTGGGGTCTATGGCTACACCTTC
d_call: .
clone_size: .
v_call: TRBV6-6
j_call: TRBJ1-2

cdr3_aa: CASSLTGGVNSPLHF
cdr3_nt: TGTGCCAGCAGTTTAACAGGGGGGGTAAATTCACCCCTCCACTTT
d_call: TRBD1
clone_size: .
v_call: TRBV28
j_call: TRBJ1-6

cdr3_aa: CASRLIGANTGELFF
cdr3_nt: TGTGCCAGCAGATTAATAGGAGCGAACACCGGGGAGCTGTTTTTT
d_call: .
clone_size: .
v_call: TRBV11-2
j_call: TRBJ2-2

cdr3_aa: CASWKDRREQYF
cdr3_nt: TGTGCCAGCTGGAAGGACAGACGCGAGCAGTACTTC
d_call: .
clone_size: .
v_call: TRBV27
j_call: TRBJ2-7

cdr3_aa: CASSDPSQGRSTEAFF
cdr3_nt: TGTGCCAGCAGTGACCCATCGCAGGGAAGGAGCACTGAAGCTTTCTTT
d_call: .
clone_size: .
v_call: TRBV6-1
j_call: TRBJ1-1

cdr3_aa: CASSPGISDTDTQYF
cdr3_nt: TGTGCCAGCAGCCCGGGAATTTCTGACACAGATACGCAGTATTTT
d_call: .
clone_size: .
v_call: TRBV7-9
j_call: TRBJ2-3

cdr3_aa: CSAYRAGGYTF
cdr3_nt: TGCAGTGCCTACAGGGCTGGCGGCTACACCTTC
d_call: .
clone_size: .
v_call: TRBV20-1
j_call: TRBJ1-2

cdr3_aa: CASSWTQGASEAFF
cdr3_nt: TGCGCCAGCAGCTGGACACAGGGGGCATCTGAAGCTTTCTTT
d_call: TRBD1
clone_size: few
v_call: TRBV5-1
j_call: TRBJ1-1

cdr3_aa: CASSPEPGGQNTEAFF
cdr3_nt: TGTGCCAGCAGCCCTGAGCCGGGCGGGCAAAACACTGAAGCTTTCTTT
d_call: .
clone_size: .
v_call: TRBV7-8
j_call: TRBJ1-1

cdr3_aa: CATSRLAGGMTDTQYF
cdr3_nt: TGTGCCACCAGCAGACTAGCGGGGGGGATGACAGATACGCAGTATTTT
d_call: TRBD2
clone_size: .
v_call: TRBV15
j_call: TRBJ2-3

cdr3_aa: CASSHRLAGGTGEQYF
cdr3_nt: TGTGCCAGCTCGCACAGACTAGCGGGAGGCACTGGAGAGCAGTACTTC
d_call: TRBD2
clone_size: .
v_call: TRBV18
j_call: TRBJ2-7

cdr3_aa: CASSFLRNEQFF
cdr3_nt: TGTGCCAGCAGCTTCCTTCGTAATGAGCAGTTCTTC
d_call: .
clone_size: .
v_call: TRBV5-5
j_call: TRBJ2-1

cdr3_aa: CASSWRGQGDTEAFF
cdr3_nt: TGTGCCAGCAGTTGGAGGGGACAGGGCGACACTGAAGCTTTCTTT
d_call: TRBD1
clone_size: .
v_call: TRBV27
j_call: TRBJ1-1

cdr3_aa: CASSPRGGEEQPQHF
cdr3_nt: TGTGCCAGCTCACCACGGGGAGGGGAGGAACAGCCCCAGCATTTT
d_call: .
clone_size: .
v_call: TRBV18
j_call: TRBJ1-5

cdr3_aa: CASSVFPGNTIYF
cdr3_nt: TGTGCCAGCAGCGTCTTTCCTGGAAACACCATATATTTT
d_call: .
clone_size: .
v_call: TRBV9
j_call: TRBJ1-3

cdr3_aa: CASSQDWGTVYEQYF
cdr3_nt: TGCGCCAGCAGCCAAGATTGGGGGACAGTCTACGAGCAGTACTTC
d_call: TRBD1
clone_size: .
v_call: TRBV4-1
j_call: TRBJ2-7